These T cell receptor beta chains were read from a single sample in a study of cytomegalovirus exposure and HLA in healthy donors. Sequenced by immunoSEQ multiplex PCR; TCRdb stores in-frame clones only, minus some. The sample includes approximately 73,000 clones, about 64% of them seen just once. Sequencing was performed on PBMCs. These receptors all stem from a man aged 25-45 years in good health and CMV-seropositive. CDR3s include the opening cysteine and the closing phenylalanine or tryptophan. D genes are given only for firm matches. Not all rows give a size; the values are once, few, many and, for expanded clones, a class.

>few|TRBJ1-5|-|TRBV2
TGTGCCAGCAGTGAAGAGAACTTGAGCAATCAGCCCCAGCATTTT
CASSEENLSNQPQHF
>-|TRBJ2-2|-|TRBV4-3
TGCGCCAGCAGCCAAGGGTCGAGGGTCACCGGGGAGCTGTTTTTT
CASSQGSRVTGELFF
>-|TRBJ2-1|TRBD2|TRBV5-4
TGTGCCAGCAGCCGTCGGACTAGCGCCGTAGGGAATGAGCAGTTCTTC
CASSRRTSAVGNEQFF
>few|TRBJ1-2|-|TRBV27
TGTGCCAGCAGTGCGACACAAAACTATGGCTACACCTTC
CASSATQNYGYTF
>-|TRBJ2-7|-|TRBV23-1
TGCGCCAGCATATACGAGCAGTACTTC
CASIYEQYF
>-|TRBJ2-7|-|TRBV19
TGTGCCAGTACCGATACTACCGGGGGATTCTACGAGCAGTACTTC
CASTDTTGGFYEQYF
>-|TRBJ2-1|-|TRBV6-5
TGTGCCAGCAGTTACGAGGGGGGGCTCTCCTACAATGAGCAGTTCTTC
CASSYEGGLSYNEQFF
>few|TRBJ1-1|-|TRBV18
TGTGCCAGCTCACCGGGGAGGGACTCTGAAGCTTTCTTT
CASSPGRDSEAFF
>-|TRBJ1-1|-|TRBV28
TGTGCCAGCAGTCCCCCGACAGATTTGAACACTGAAGCTTTCTTT
CASSPPTDLNTEAFF
>-|TRBJ2-1|TRBD2|TRBV28
TGTGCCAGCAGTCTAATAGGGAGCTTGCTAGCGGGCTACAATGAGCAGTTCTTC
CASSLIGSLLAGYNEQFF
>-|TRBJ1-2|TRBD1|TRBV25-1
TGTGCCAGCAGGGCGACAGGGGGCTACTATGGCTACACCTTC
CASRATGGYYGYTF
>few|TRBJ2-3|-|TRBV7-2
TGTGCCAGCAGAACCCCCACAGGTTCAGATACGCAGTATTTT
CASRTPTGSDTQYF
>-|TRBJ1-2|TRBD1|TRBV7-9
TGTGCCAGCAGCCCCCGACAGGGGAACTATGGCTACACCTTC
CASSPRQGNYGYTF
>-|TRBJ2-1|TRBD1|TRBV5-1
TGCGCCAGCAGCTTGGGGCAGGGGGTGTACAATGAGCAGTTCTTC
CASSLGQGVYNEQFF
>once|TRBJ1-2|-|TRBV19
TGTGCCAGTACCCTCGTGGGCAGGGACTTGAATGGCTACACCTTC
CASTLVGRDLNGYTF
>-|TRBJ2-2|TRBD1|TRBV11-2
TGTGCCAGCTCTGGAGCAGGGGGTTACGGAACCGGGGAGCTGTTTTTT
CASSGAGGYGTGELFF
>-|TRBJ2-5|-|TRBV7-9
TGTGCCAGCAGCTTAGGCGGGGCGAGAGAGACCCAGTACTTC
CASSLGGARETQYF
>-|TRBJ2-2|-|TRBV7-3
TGTGCCAGCAGCGATAAGCCGGCGGCTAGCGTTTTAGGCACCGGGGAGCTGTTTTTT
CASSDKPAASVLGTGELFF
>-|TRBJ2-5|TRBD1|TRBV5-4
TGTGCCAGCAGCTTGGACCGGGACAGGCCCCCCGGAGGGTACTTC
CASSLDRDRPPGGYF
>few|TRBJ2-1|-|TRBV29-1
TGCAGCCCCTCTTGGGGGGATTACAATGAGCAGTTCTTC
CSPSWGDYNEQFF
>-|TRBJ2-1|TRBD2|TRBV9
TGTGCCAGCACCAAAGAGGTAATTAGCGGGAGGATTAGCTCCTACAATGAGCAGTTCTTC
CASTKEVISGRISSYNEQFF
>-|TRBJ2-5|-|TRBV7-9
TGTGCCAGCAGCTTAACGGGAGAGGAAGAGACCCAGTACTTC
CASSLTGEEETQYF